Reported below is one TCR beta chain. The CDR3 totals 15 residues. The germline CDR1 and CDR2 sequences are SGHAT and FQNNGV. The V and J ends lost 4 bases and 1 base, in that order; junction bases with no gene match: 4. This sample is part of a study of blood T cell repertoires in COVID-19. Overall study context: T cells, B-cell-depleted T cells, or PBMCs provided the cDNA or gDNA that served as material.

The assay was immunoSEQ multiplex PCR, and TCRdb's table has in-frame clones only and misses some. The sample holds 200,000 to 300,000 clones, roughly 86% seen once. The chain couples TRBV11-2 to TRBJ2-7; 10 nucleotides line up with TRBD1. The receptor's source is a woman in her sixties or seventies with COVID-19, enrolled during active disease. The source material was peripheral blood. This chain's CDR3 is CASSWGQGPSYEQYF. CDR3 sequence (DNA): TGTGCCAGCAGCTGGGGACAGGGGCCTTCCTACGAGCAGTACTTC.